These 6 T cell receptor beta chains were all obtained from the same sample, sequenced in a study of T-cell memory formation after mild COVID-19. TCRdb called the 5' RACE reads again in MiXCR, with one record for every CDR3 protein. The table records about 260,000 distinct CDR3 sequences, roughly 8.2% of them present only once. What was sequenced was PBMCs or a T cell subset sorted from them (not recorded which). The receptor source for this set is a young man who had mild COVID-19 (a few samples of this study predate the infection). Cell type and time point are not known.

There are a few counts of this clonotype. The chain joins TRBV5-1 to TRBJ1-1, with D tentatively TRBD1 (6 bases). Trimming stripped 4 bases from V and 1 base from J, with 11 bases between. This CDR3 is built from 14 residues. Germline V CDR1 and CDR2: SGHRS, YFSETQ. This CDR3 reads CASSAGHRNTEAFF. The DNA of the CDR3 is TGCGCCAGCAGCGCGGGACACAGGAACACTGAAGCTTTCTTT.

This clonotype was counted only a few times. The CDR3: CSANVPRSVEQYV. DNA of the CDR3: TGCAGTGCTAACGTCCCCCGGTCGGTCGAGCAGTACGTC. The chain links TRBV20-1 to TRBJ2-7; D call uncertain. With 4 bases removed from V and 6 bases from J, the gap between germline ends came to 16 bases. This CDR3 has 13 residues. Germline V gene data show CDR1 as DFQATT and CDR2 as SNEGSKA (reference sequence).

In its sample, this clonotype was seen a few times. The chain has TRBV12-3 or TRBV12-4 and TRBJ2-5, with 12 bases fitting TRBD2. The trim removed 3 bases at V and 5 bases at J, leaving 7 bases unmatched. This CDR3 contains 16 residues. The CDR3 reads CASSFGTSGYVETQYF. CDR3 coding DNA: TGTGCCAGCAGTTTTGGGACTAGCGGGTATGTGGAGACCCAGTACTTC.

This clonotype occurred a few times. The chain combines TRBV4-1 with TRBJ1-1; D unresolved. The germline V and J ends were trimmed by 4 bases and 0 bases, with 15 bases remaining between them. Germline lookup yields CDR1 MGHRA and CDR2 YSYEKL. CDR3 length: 16 amino acids. CDR3 region: CASSRWTPGMNTEAFF. DNA of the CDR3: TGCGCCAGCAGCCGATGGACTCCTGGGATGAACACTGAAGCTTTCTTT.

This rearrangement joins TRBV12-3 or TRBV12-4 to TRBJ2-6; TRBD1 aligns across 10 bases. Trimming cost V 6 bases and J 2 bases; bases outside gene matches: 16. This CDR3 region has 20 residues. The CDR3 coding sequence is TGTGCCAGCAGCGTTGAGGGTATTGGGGGACAGGGGACTGGGGCCAACGTCCTGACTTTC. Encoded protein: CASSVEGIGGQGTGANVLTF.

The chain has TRBV3-1 and TRBJ2-5; D gene ambiguous. The V and J ends lost 8 bases and 4 bases respectively, with 14 bases between them. There are 13 residues in the CDR3. Germline V lookup: CDR1 LGHDT, CDR2 YNNKEL (reference sequence). The CDR3 coding sequence is TGTGCCAGCGAGTCGAGATCTGGAGAGACCCAGTACTTC. Its protein product is CASESRSGETQYF.